The clone carrying this T cell receptor beta chain is deemed medium-sized. The antigen is unknown. These data are taken from a study of T cell responses to AZD1222 COVID-19 vaccine. Pooling of second doses given at about 4 or about 12 weeks was done. Trimming left V 5 bases short and J 0 bases short, with 15 bases between. The CDR3 contains 16 residues. Germline V gene sequence: CDR1 SNHLY, CDR2 FYNNEI. Data came from immunoSEQ multiplex PCR; TCRdb stores just in-frame clones and leaves some out. The data contain 60,000 to 85,000 clones, 80% to 90% of them singletons. Study results and limitations: Without day 14 samples, only post-peak T cell repertoires were studied. Increased Spike-specific TCR breadth and depth were observed after two AZD1222 doses. Baseline serostatus was positive in only six AZD1222 recipients.

The TCR originated in an adult who received the AZD1222 COVID-19 vaccine. This sample comprised peripheral blood, obtained 28 days after the second AZD1222 dose. This rearrangement joins TRBV2 to TRBJ2-3; D gene uncertain. DNA of the CDR3: TGTGCCAGCAGTAGACGGACCGCCACTAGCACAGATACGCAGTATTTT. Translated, it gives CASSRRTATSTDTQYF.